What follows are 14 T cell receptor beta chains derived from one specimen sequenced in a study of cytomegalovirus exposure and HLA in healthy donors. The PCR had 60 Vbeta and 13 Jbeta primers. The table came from immunoSEQ multiplex PCR; TCRdb's copy has only in-frame clones and leaves some out. The sample holds about 130,000 clones, approximately 82% seen once. Sequencing input: PBMCs. These receptors were obtained from a man aged 50 or older in good health and CMV-seronegative.

The chain couples TRBV6-1 to TRBJ1-1; D unresolved. Germline V gene lookup returns CDR1 MNHNS and CDR2 SASEGT. Trimming removed 3 bases at V and 1 base at J, with 6 bases between. The CDR3 consists of 13 residues. The CDR3 reads CASSESQNTEAFF. Here the CDR3 DNA reads TGTGCCAGCAGTGAGTCCCAGAACACTGAAGCTTTCTTT.

The table lists this clone with a count of one. This chain uses TRBV9 with TRBJ1-1; 7 nucleotides match TRBD1. The V and J ends lost 4 bases and 3 bases, in that order; junction bases with no gene match: 9. The CDR3 spans 15 residues. From germline, CDR1 is SGDLS and CDR2 YYNGEE. The CDR3 is CASSPHQGGYTEAFF. The CDR3 coding sequence is TGTGCCAGCAGCCCTCACCAAGGGGGCTACACTGAAGCTTTCTTT.

The chain is built from TRBV10-2 and TRBJ2-7; 11 bases fit TRBD2. The length of the CDR3 is 15 residues. Trimming took 6 bases from V and 2 from J; bases not matched to a gene: 6. The germline gives CDR1 WSHSY, CDR2 SAAADI. The DNA of the CDR3 is TGCGCCAGCAGAGAAGGACTAGCGGGCACCTACGAGCAGTACTTC. As protein: CASREGLAGTYEQYF.

The chain employs TRBV5-6 and TRBJ1-5; TRBD1 matches at 7 bases. Trimming at V came to 0 bases and at J to 0 bases, leaving 3 bases not matched to a gene. The CDR3 contains 16 residues. Germline V CDR1 and CDR2: SGHDT, YYEEEE. CDR3 region: CASSLEGATSNQPQHF. The CDR3, as DNA: TGTGCCAGCAGCTTGGAGGGGGCGACTAGCAATCAGCCCCAGCATTTT.

This clone was observed once. In DNA form, the CDR3 reads TGTGCCAGCAGCTTAACGGAGGGGATCACTGAAGCTTTCTTT. Residues: CASSLTEGITEAFF. The genes are TRBV7-3 and TRBJ1-1, with D possibly TRBD1 on 5 matching bases. This CDR3 contains 14 residues. Germline V gives CDR1 SGHTA, CDR2 FQGTGA. With 0 bases removed from V and 4 bases from J, the gap between germline ends came to 9 bases.

This clone appeared a few times. This chain links TRBV6-1 with TRBJ1-2, with D perhaps TRBD1 (5 bases). CDR3 length equals 13 residues. With 2 bases removed from V and 7 bases from J, the gap between germline ends came to 11 bases. Germline CDR1 and CDR2: MNHNS and SASEGT. Written as DNA, the CDR3 is TGTGCCAGCAGTGAAACCCAGGGATTTGGCTACACCTTC. It translates to CASSETQGFGYTF.

The chain has TRBV6-5 and TRBJ1-5; D gene uncertain. Trimming took 0 bases from V and 4 from J, leaving 4 bases between them. The CDR3 consists of 13 residues. CDR1 MNHEY and CDR2 SVGAGI come from the germline V gene. The chain's CDR3 is CASSYSRNQPQHF. Here the CDR3 DNA reads TGTGCCAGCAGTTACTCGAGAAATCAGCCCCAGCATTTT.

This rearrangement joins TRBV2 to TRBJ2-1, with 8 positions matching TRBD2. Germline CDR1 reads SNHLY; CDR2 reads FYNNEI. J gave up 2 bases and V 8 bases, and 8 bases lay outside the gene matches. This CDR3 region has 15 residues. The CDR3 DNA is TGTGCCAGCCGAGTAGGACTAGCAGCCTACAATGAGCAGTTCTTC. Protein: CASRVGLAAYNEQFF.

This chain uses TRBV7-6 with TRBJ1-1; 8 bases are a match to TRBD1. Germline trimming cut 5 bases from V and 3 bases from J; bases unmatched to any gene: 11. CDR3 length: 16 amino acids. Germline loops: CDR1 SGHVS, CDR2 FNYEAQ. CDR3 sequence: CASSDHRGGMDTEAFF. The CDR3 nucleotides read TGTGCCAGCAGCGACCACAGGGGGGGAATGGACACTGAAGCTTTCTTT. Based on the CDR3 plus reference TRBV7-6 and TRBJ1-1, the full variable domain is GAGVSQSPRYKVTKRGQDVALRCDPISGHVSLYWYRQALGQGPEFLTYFNYEAQQDKSGLPNDRFSAERPEGSISTLTIQRTEQRDSAMYRCASSDHRGGMDTEAFFGQGTRLTVV.

The chain employs TRBV30 and TRBJ2-5; tentative D call: TRBD2 (6 bases). CDR1 is GTSNPN, CDR2 SVGIG, per germline (reference sequence). CDR3 length equals 13 residues. The germline V and J ends were trimmed by 0 bases and 7 bases, with 12 bases remaining between them. In DNA form, the CDR3 reads TGTGCCTGGAGTGTAAATTGGGGAGGGACCCAGTACTTC. It specifies CAWSVNWGGTQYF.

This clone was seen just once. The chain uses TRBV5-1 and TRBJ2-5, with 14 bases matching TRBD2. CDR3 length: 16 residues. The germline gives CDR1 SGHRS, CDR2 YFSETQ. J gave up 1 base and V 4 bases, and 3 bases lay outside the gene matches. CDR3 protein: CASSPGLAGVQETQYF. CDR3 in DNA: TGCGCCAGCAGCCCGGGACTAGCGGGGGTCCAAGAGACCCAGTACTTC.

In nucleotides, the CDR3 is TGTGCCTGGAGTGCAGGGGGGTCTAATGAAAAACTGTTTTTT. Protein sequence: CAWSAGGSNEKLFF. The rearrangement uses TRBV30 and TRBJ1-4, with 7 bases matching TRBD1. Germline CDR1 GTSNPN, CDR2 SVGIG (reference sequence). V dropped 1 base and J dropped 3; count of bases not matched to a gene: 2. The CDR3 has 14 amino acids.

This chain links TRBV13 with TRBJ2-1; 7 bases fit TRBD1. V dropped 4 bases and J dropped 6; count of bases not matched to a gene: 9. Germline assignment: CDR1 PRHDT and CDR2 FYEKMQ (reference sequence). The CDR3 extends over 15 amino acids. CDR3 nucleotides: TGTGCCAGCAGCTACCGACAGGGAGTCGTCAATGAGCAGTTCTTC. It translates to CASSYRQGVVNEQFF.

The genes are TRBV15 and TRBJ1-5; 7 bases map to TRBD1. Germline trimming cut 2 bases from V and 5 bases from J; bases unmatched to any gene: 3. Germline V gene data show CDR1 as LNHNV and CDR2 as YYDKDF (reference sequence). The CDR3 sequence is 14 residues long. CDR3 DNA: TGTGCCACCAGCAGAAGGGACAGTTATCAGCCCCAGCATTTT. It is translated as CATSRRDSYQPQHF.